This entry concerns a single T cell receptor beta chain. The sample is drawn from a study of cytomegalovirus exposure and HLA in healthy donors. Germline-derived CDR1 and CDR2 are GTSNPN and SVGIG (reference sequence). V trimming: 3 bases; J trimming: 4 bases; junction bases outside the gene matches: 2. There are 14 residues in the CDR3. The PCR used 60 Vbeta and 13 Jbeta primers. Generated by immunoSEQ multiplex PCR, the TCRdb table keeps only in-frame clones and is missing some. The sample carries approximately 100,000 clones, 65% to 90% recorded once. The V gene is TRBV30, the J gene TRBJ1-6, with 8 bases that match TRBD1. The sequenced material came from PBMCs. This TCR was recovered from a woman aged 18-29 years in good health and CMV-seronegative. For the CDR3, the DNA is TGTGCCTGGAGGGGGACAGGTTATAATTCACCCCTCCACTTT. Amino acids: CAWRGTGYNSPLHF.